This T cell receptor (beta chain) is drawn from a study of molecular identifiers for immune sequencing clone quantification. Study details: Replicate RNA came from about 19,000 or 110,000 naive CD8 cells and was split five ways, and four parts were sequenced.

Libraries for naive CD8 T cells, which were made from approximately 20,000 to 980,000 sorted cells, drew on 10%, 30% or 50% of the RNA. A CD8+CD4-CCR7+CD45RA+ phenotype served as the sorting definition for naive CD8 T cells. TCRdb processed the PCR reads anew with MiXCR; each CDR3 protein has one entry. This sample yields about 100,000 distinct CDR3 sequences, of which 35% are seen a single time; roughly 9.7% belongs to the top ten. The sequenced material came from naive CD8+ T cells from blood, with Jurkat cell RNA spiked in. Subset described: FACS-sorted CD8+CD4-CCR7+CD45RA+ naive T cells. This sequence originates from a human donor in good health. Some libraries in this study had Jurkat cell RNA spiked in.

CDR3 sequence reads: CASKDVLNEQFF. CDR3 sequence (DNA): TGTGCCAGCAAGGACGTGCTCAATGAGCAGTTCTTC. This sequence joins TRBV2 and TRBJ2-1; D unresolved. Germline values: CDR1 SNHLY, CDR2 FYNNEI. The CDR3 covers 12 residues. V dropped 7 bases and J dropped 6 bases, with 10 bases sitting between them.